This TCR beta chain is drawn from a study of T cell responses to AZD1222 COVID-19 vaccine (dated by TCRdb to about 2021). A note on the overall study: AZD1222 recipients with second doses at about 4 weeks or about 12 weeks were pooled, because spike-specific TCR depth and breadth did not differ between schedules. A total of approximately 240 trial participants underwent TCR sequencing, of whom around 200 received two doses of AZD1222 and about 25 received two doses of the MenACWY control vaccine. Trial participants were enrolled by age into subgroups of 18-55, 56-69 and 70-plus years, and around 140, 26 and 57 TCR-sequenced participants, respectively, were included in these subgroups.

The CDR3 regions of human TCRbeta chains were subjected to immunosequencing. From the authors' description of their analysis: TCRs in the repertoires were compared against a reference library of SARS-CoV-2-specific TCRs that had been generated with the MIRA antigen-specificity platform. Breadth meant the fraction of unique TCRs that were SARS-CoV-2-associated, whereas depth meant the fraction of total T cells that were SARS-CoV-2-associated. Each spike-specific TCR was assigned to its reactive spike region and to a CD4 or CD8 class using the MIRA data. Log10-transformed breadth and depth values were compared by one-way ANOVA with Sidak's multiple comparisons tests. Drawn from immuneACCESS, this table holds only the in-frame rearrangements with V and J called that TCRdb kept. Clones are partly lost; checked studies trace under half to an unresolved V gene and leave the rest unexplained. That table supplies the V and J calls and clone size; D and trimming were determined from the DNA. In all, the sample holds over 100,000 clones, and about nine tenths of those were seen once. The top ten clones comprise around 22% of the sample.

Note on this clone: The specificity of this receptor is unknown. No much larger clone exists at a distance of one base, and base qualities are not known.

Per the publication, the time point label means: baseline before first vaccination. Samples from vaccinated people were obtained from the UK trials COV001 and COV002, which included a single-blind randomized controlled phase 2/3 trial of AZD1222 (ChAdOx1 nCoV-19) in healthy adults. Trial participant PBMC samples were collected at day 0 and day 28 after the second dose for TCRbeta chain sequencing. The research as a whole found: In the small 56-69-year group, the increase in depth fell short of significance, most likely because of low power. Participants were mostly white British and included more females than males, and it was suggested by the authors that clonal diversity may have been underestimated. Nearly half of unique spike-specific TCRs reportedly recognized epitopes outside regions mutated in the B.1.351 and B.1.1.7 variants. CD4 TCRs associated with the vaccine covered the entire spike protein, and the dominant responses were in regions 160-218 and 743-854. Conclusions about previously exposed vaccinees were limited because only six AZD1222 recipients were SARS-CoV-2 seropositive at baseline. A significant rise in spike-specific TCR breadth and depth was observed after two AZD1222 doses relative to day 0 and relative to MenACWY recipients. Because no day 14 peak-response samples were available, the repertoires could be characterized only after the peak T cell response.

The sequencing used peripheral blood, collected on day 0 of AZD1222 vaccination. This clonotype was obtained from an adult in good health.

The CDR3 corresponds to CASSPPRATGELFF. The nucleotide sequence is TGTGCCAGCAGTCCCCCGAGGGCCACCGGGGAGCTGTTTTTT. The chain is encoded by TRBV28 joined to TRBJ2-2; tentative D gene TRBD2, with 5 bases matching. Taken from cysteine to phenylalanine, the CDR3 has 14 residues. The only DNA kept is the CDR3, 42 bases in frame from the first base. Looking up the germline V gene yields CDR1 MDHEN and CDR2 SYDVKM. Cut back by 5 bases and 4 bases, the V and J ends lie 11 bases apart.